This T cell receptor beta chain comes out of a study of T cell repertoires in ileal Crohn's disease. Background on the study: Patients had a median approximately 8-year disease duration, and roughly 32% were active smokers.

Of note for this clone: Its target is not known.

J lost 3 bases, V lost 6 bases, and 8 bases had no gene match. This CDR3 region has 15 residues. Per the germline V gene, CDR1 is MNHEY and CDR2 is SVGAGI. Time point defined: neoterminal ileum biopsy at postoperative endoscopy, about 6 months after surgery. Included were adult ileal or ileocolonic Crohn's patients indicated for ileocolonic resection. Whole-study findings and limits: Every patient over 26.8% clonality showed endoscopic recurrence. Within the first postoperative year, endoscopy came at median around 7 months.

Here immunoSEQ multiplex PCR was the method, and the copy in TCRdb shows in-frame clones only, minus some. The data hold tens of thousands of clones, with 85% to 90% observed a single time. The V gene is TRBV6-5, the J gene TRBJ1-1; TRBD1 agrees at 9 bases. Sequencing was carried out using ileal tissue. The clonotype was recovered from an adult with Crohn's disease. The CDR3 DNA sequence: TGTGCCAGCAGAACGGGACAGGGAGTGGACACTGAAGCTTTCTTT. Translated, it gives CASRTGQGVDTEAFF.